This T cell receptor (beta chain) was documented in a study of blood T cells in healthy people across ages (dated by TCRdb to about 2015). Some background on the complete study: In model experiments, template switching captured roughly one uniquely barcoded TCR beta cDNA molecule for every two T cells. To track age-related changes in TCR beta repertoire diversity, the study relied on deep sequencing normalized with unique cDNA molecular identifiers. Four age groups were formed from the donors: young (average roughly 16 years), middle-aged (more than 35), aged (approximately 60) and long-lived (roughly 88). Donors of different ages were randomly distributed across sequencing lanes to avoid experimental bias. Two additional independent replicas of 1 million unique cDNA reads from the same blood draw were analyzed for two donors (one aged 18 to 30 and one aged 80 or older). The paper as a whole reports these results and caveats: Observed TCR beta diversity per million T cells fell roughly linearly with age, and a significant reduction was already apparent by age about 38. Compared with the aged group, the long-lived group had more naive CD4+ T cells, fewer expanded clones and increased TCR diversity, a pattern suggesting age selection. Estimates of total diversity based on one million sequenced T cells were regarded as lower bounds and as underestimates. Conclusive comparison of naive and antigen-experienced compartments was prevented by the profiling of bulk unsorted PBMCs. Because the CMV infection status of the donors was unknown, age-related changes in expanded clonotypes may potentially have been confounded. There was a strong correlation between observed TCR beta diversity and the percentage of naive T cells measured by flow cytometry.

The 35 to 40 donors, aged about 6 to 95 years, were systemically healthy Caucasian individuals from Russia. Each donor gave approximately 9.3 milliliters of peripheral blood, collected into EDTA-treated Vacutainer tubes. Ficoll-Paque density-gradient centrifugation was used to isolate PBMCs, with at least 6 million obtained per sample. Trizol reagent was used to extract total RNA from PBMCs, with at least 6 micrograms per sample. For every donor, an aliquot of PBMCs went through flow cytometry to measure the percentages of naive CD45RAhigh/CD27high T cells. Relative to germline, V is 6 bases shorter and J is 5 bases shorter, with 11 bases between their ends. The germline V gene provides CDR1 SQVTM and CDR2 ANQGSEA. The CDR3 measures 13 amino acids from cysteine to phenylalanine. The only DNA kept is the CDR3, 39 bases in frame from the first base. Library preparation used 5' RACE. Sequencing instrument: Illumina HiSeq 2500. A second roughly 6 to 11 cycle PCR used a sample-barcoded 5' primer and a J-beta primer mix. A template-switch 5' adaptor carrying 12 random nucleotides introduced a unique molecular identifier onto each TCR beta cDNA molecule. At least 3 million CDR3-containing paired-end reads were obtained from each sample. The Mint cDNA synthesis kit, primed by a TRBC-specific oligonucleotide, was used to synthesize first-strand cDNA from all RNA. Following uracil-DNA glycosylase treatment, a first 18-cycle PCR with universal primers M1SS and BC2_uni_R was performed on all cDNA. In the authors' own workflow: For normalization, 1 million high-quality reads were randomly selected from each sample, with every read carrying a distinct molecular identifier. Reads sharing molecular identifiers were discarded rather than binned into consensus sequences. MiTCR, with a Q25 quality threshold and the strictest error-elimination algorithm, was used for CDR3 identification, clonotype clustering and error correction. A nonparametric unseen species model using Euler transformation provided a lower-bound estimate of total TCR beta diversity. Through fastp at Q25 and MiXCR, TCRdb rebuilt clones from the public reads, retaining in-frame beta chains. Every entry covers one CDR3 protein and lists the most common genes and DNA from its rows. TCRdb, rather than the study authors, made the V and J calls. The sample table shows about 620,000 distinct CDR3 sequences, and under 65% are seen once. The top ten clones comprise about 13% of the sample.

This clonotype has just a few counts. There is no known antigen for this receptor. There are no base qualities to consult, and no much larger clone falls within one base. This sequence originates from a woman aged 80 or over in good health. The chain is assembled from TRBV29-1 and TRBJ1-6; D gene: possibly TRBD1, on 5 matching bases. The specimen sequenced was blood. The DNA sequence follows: TGCAGCGTCCGACAGTTAGATAATTCACCCCTCCACTTT. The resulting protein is CSVRQLDNSPLHF.